The rows below give T cell receptor beta chains drawn from one sample of a study of cytomegalovirus exposure and HLA in healthy donors. TCRdb keeps only in-frame clones here, not all; method: immunoSEQ multiplex PCR. This sample has roughly 57,000 clones, with approximately 93% found just once. Sequencing was done on a sample of PBMCs. These receptors came from a woman aged 18-29 years in good health and CMV-seropositive. Both conserved end residues are part of each CDR3. A D gene is named only where the DNA matches it firmly. Clone size is stated in some rows and not others, as once, few, many or a class when expanded.

j_gene | d_gene | abundance | v_gene | CDR3aa | CDR3nt
TRBJ2-7 | . | . | TRBV7-8 | CASRPGHNPYEQYF | TGTGCCAGCAGGCCTGGACATAATCCCTACGAGCAGTACTTC
TRBJ2-7 | TRBD1 | . | TRBV29-1 | CSVARDSPYEQYF | TGCAGCGTTGCCCGGGACAGTCCCTACGAGCAGTACTTC
TRBJ1-2 | TRBD1 | . | TRBV14 | CASSQMDRVGYGYTF | TGTGCCAGCAGCCAAATGGACAGGGTGGGCTATGGCTACACCTTC
TRBJ1-6 | TRBD1 | . | TRBV7-8 | CASSRRGDRNSPLHF | TGTGCCAGCAGCCGGAGGGGGGACAGAAATTCACCCCTCCACTTT
TRBJ1-5 | . | . | TRBV6-5 | CASSYTGIGQPQHF | TGTGCCAGCAGTTACACAGGGATTGGGCAGCCCCAGCATTTT
TRBJ1-2 | . | . | TRBV5-5 | CASSSHPEGGNYGYTF | TGTGCCAGCAGCTCCCACCCCGAGGGAGGAAACTATGGCTACACCTTC
TRBJ1-5 | . | . | TRBV27 | CASRADSYSNQPQHF | TGTGCCAGCAGGGCGGACAGTTATAGCAATCAGCCCCAGCATTTT
TRBJ2-1 | TRBD1 | . | TRBV13 | CASSLVGTGVADEQFF | TGTGCCAGCAGCTTAGTAGGGACAGGGGTAGCGGATGAGCAGTTCTTC
TRBJ1-1 | . | . | TRBV2 | CASAGGGNTEAFF | TGTGCTTCAGCTGGGGGGGGGAACACTGAAGCTTTCTTT
TRBJ2-1 | . | . | TRBV5-1 | CASVLGGNEQFF | TGCGCCAGCGTCTTGGGAGGCAATGAGCAGTTCTTC
TRBJ2-3 | . | . | TRBV30 | CAWTYGGAKDTQYF | TGTGCCTGGACCTATGGCGGGGCGAAGGATACGCAGTATTTT
TRBJ2-5 | TRBD2 | . | TRBV4-2 | CASSQRSGETQYF | TGTGCCAGCAGCCAACGTAGCGGGGAGACCCAGTACTTC
TRBJ2-2 | TRBD2 | . | TRBV9 | CASSPRGGRTGELFF | TGTGCCAGCAGCCCGCGCGGGGGACGGACCGGGGAGCTGTTTTTT
TRBJ2-5 | TRBD2 | once | TRBV5-6 | CASRGLVVETQYF | TGTGCCAGCAGGGGACTAGTGGTTGAGACCCAGTACTTC
TRBJ2-1 | TRBD2 | . | TRBV7-8 | CASSLAGSGGWNEQFF | TGTGCCAGCAGCTTAGCCGGTAGCGGGGGATGGAATGAGCAGTTCTTC
TRBJ2-1 | TRBD1 | . | TRBV5-1 | CASSFGTGANEQFF | TGCGCCAGCAGCTTTGGGACAGGGGCGAATGAGCAGTTCTTC
TRBJ1-2 | TRBD1 | . | TRBV6-1 | CASNRGTEDPGYTF | TGTGCCAGCAACCGAGGGACAGAGGACCCCGGCTACACCTTC
TRBJ1-4 | TRBD1 | . | TRBV6-1 | CASSDRDRVLETNEKLFF | TGTGCCAGCAGTGACCGGGACAGGGTGTTAGAGACTAATGAAAAACTGTTTTTT
TRBJ1-1 | . | . | TRBV28 | CASSLARVRTEAFF | TGTGCCAGCAGTCTAGCTAGGGTGAGGACTGAAGCTTTCTTT
TRBJ2-1 | TRBD1 | few | TRBV7-9 | CATRDRQLNEQFF | TGTGCCACCCGGGACAGGCAACTAAATGAGCAGTTCTTC
TRBJ1-5 | TRBD1 | . | TRBV19 | CASSITAGGQPQHF | TGTGCCAGTAGTATAACGGCAGGGGGCCAGCCCCAGCATTTT
TRBJ1-5 | . | . | TRBV7-2 | CASSSDRPYSNQPQHF | TGTGCCAGCAGTTCCGACAGACCTTATAGCAATCAGCCCCAGCATTTT
TRBJ2-7 | . | . | TRBV29-1 | CSVERGTDEQYF | TGCAGCGTTGAACGCGGGACAGACGAGCAGTACTTC
TRBJ1-6 | . | . | TRBV28 | CASRTDSSYNSPLHF | TGTGCCAGCAGAACGGACAGCTCCTATAATTCACCCCTCCACTTT
TRBJ2-1 | . | . | TRBV15 | CATSTTDGARYNEQFF | TGTGCCACCAGCACTACCGACGGAGCCAGATACAATGAGCAGTTCTTC
TRBJ1-2 | . | . | TRBV5-6 | CATRPFVGAYGYTF | TGTGCCACTCGGCCCTTCGTGGGCGCCTATGGCTACACCTTC
TRBJ1-4 | TRBD1 | . | TRBV7-8 | CASSLEGTGRHEKLFF | TGTGCCAGCAGCTTAGAGGGGACAGGGCGCCATGAAAAACTGTTTTTT
TRBJ2-5 | . | . | TRBV10-2 | CASSDPGTLNKRAQYF | TGCGCCAGCAGTGACCCCGGGACATTAAACAAGAGAGCCCAGTACTTC
TRBJ1-1 | . | . | TRBV20-1 | CSRFMNTEAFF | TGCAGCAGATTCATGAACACTGAAGCTTTCTTT
TRBJ1-1 | . | . | TRBV2 | CASLTNTEAFF | TGTGCCAGCCTCACTAACACTGAAGCTTTCTTT
TRBJ2-7 | . | . | TRBV15 | CATSRVVRSEQYF | TGTGCCACCAGCAGAGTGGTCAGGTCCGAGCAGTACTTC
TRBJ2-2 | TRBD2 | . | TRBV6-4 | CASSEGTSTGELFF | TGTGCCAGCAGTGAAGGGACTAGCACCGGGGAGCTGTTTTTT
TRBJ1-1 | . | . | TRBV7-9 | CASSLGPRENTEAFF | TGTGCCAGCAGCTTAGGCCCCAGGGAGAACACTGAAGCTTTCTTT
TRBJ2-1 | TRBD1 | . | TRBV7-6 | CASSSKGQGESSYNEQFF | TGTGCCAGCAGCTCGAAGGGACAGGGGGAGAGCTCCTACAATGAGCAGTTCTTC
TRBJ2-2 | TRBD2 | once | TRBV15 | CATSRAHGLAGGGRVTGELFF | TGTGCCACCAGCAGAGCCCACGGACTAGCGGGGGGAGGACGAGTCACCGGGGAGCTGTTTTTT
TRBJ2-7 | TRBD1 | once | TRBV13 | CASSLSGWGQGPRYEQYF | TGTGCCAGCAGCTTGAGTGGCTGGGGACAGGGGCCCCGTTACGAGCAGTACTTC
TRBJ1-1 | . | . | TRBV5-4 | CASSPWAGGTEAFF | TGTGCCAGCAGCCCATGGGCCGGAGGGACTGAAGCTTTCTTT
TRBJ2-3 | . | . | TRBV5-4 | CASSRVGLSTDTQYF | TGTGCCAGCAGCCGAGTGGGGCTTTCCACAGATACGCAGTATTTT
TRBJ2-5 | . | . | TRBV29-1 | CSVEAELETQYF | TGCAGCGTTGAGGCGGAGTTAGAGACCCAGTACTTC
TRBJ2-3 | TRBD1 | . | TRBV5-4 | CASSLAGTGSKDTQYF | TGTGCCAGCAGCTTGGCCGGGACAGGGAGTAAAGATACGCAGTATTTT
TRBJ2-2 | TRBD2 | . | TRBV9 | CASSASGGASGELFF | TGTGCCAGCAGCGCTAGCGGGGGGGCCTCCGGGGAGCTGTTTTTT
TRBJ2-3 | . | . | TRBV11-2 | CASSYKRDTQYF | TGTGCCAGCAGCTACAAGCGGGATACGCAGTATTTT
TRBJ1-5 | TRBD1 | . | TRBV10-1 | CASSDLRGPQKRQPQHF | TGCGCCAGCAGTGATCTCAGGGGGCCCCAAAAAAGACAGCCCCAGCATTTT
TRBJ1-6 | . | . | TRBV6-1 | CASSEDTVFNSPLHF | TGTGCCAGCAGTGAAGATACAGTCTTTAATTCACCCCTCCACTTT
TRBJ1-2 | . | . | TRBV2 | CASSEVQDRYGYTF | TGTGCCAGCAGTGAGGTACAGGATCGCTATGGCTACACCTTC
TRBJ2-1 | TRBD2 | . | TRBV19 | CASSIVPAGGLNEQFF | TGTGCCAGTAGTATAGTTCCAGCGGGGGGGCTCAATGAGCAGTTCTTC
TRBJ2-7 | . | . | TRBV6-6 | CASRRQGGYEQYF | TGTGCCAGCAGACGCCAGGGGGGCTACGAGCAGTACTTC
TRBJ1-4 | . | . | TRBV30 | CAWSVLWGTEEKLFF | TGTGCCTGGAGTGTACTGTGGGGCACAGAGGAAAAACTGTTTTTT
TRBJ2-3 | TRBD2 | . | TRBV5-1 | CASSLGLSGGAGDTQYF | TGCGCCAGCAGCTTGGGCCTTAGCGGGGGGGCGGGAGATACGCAGTATTTT
TRBJ2-2 | TRBD1 | . | TRBV29-1 | CSVYRGSGELFF | TGCAGCGTGTACAGGGGTAGCGGGGAGCTGTTTTTT
TRBJ1-2 | TRBD1 | . | TRBV5-1 | CASSGTGGDYGYTF | TGCGCCAGCAGCGGGACAGGGGGTGACTATGGCTACACCTTC